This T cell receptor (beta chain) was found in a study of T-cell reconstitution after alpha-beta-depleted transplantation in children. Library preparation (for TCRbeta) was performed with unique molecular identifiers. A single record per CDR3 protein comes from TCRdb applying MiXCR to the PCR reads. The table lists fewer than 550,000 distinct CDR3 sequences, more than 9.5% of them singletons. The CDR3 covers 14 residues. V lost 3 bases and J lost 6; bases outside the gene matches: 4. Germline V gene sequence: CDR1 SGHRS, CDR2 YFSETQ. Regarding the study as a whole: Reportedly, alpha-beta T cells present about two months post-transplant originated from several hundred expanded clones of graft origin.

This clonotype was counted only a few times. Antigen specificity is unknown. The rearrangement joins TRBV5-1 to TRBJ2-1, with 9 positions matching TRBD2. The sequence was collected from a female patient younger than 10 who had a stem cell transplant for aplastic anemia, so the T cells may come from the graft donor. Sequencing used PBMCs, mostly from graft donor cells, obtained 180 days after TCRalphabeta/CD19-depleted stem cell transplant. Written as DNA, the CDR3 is TGCGCCAGCAGCTCCGGGACTAGCAGCAATGAGCAGTTCTTC. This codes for CASSSGTSSNEQFF.